This TCR beta chain was obtained from a study of T cell responses to AZD1222 COVID-19 vaccine. Overall study results and limits: Mostly white British, mostly female donors; authors suggested clonal diversity may be underestimated. Two AZD1222 administrations were followed by greater Spike-specific TCR breadth and depth.

This clone has just one count. The target antigen is unknown. Some clones are missing from TCRdb's copy, which holds only in-frame ones; the method was immunoSEQ multiplex PCR. The repertoire includes 95,000 to 130,000 clones, roughly 85% of them detected once, and approximately 4% sits in the top ten. The TCR was taken from an adult in good health. This sample comprised peripheral blood, obtained on day 0 of MenACWY control vaccination.

This chain's CDR3 is CASSQHDSPLHF. The CDR3 coding sequence is TGTGCCAGCAGCCAACATGATTCACCCCTCCACTTT. This chain links TRBV7-8 with TRBJ1-6; no firm D call. This CDR3 has 12 amino acids. V was trimmed by 5 bases and J by 8 bases, leaving 7 bases between them. Germline loops: CDR1 SGHVS, CDR2 FQNEAQ.